This is a list of T cell receptor beta chains from one sample in a study of early T cells in non-severe SARS-CoV-2 infection. One entry per CDR3 protein, called by TCRdb with MiXCR from the 5' RACE reads. The sample has 45,000 to 65,000 distinct CDR3 sequences, approximately 10% seen once; the top ten hold 4.2%. The source material was whole blood. These receptor sequences come from an adult who was a healthcare worker with PCR-confirmed SARS-CoV-2 infection or an uninfected control (not recorded which). CDR3s include the opening cysteine and the closing phenylalanine or tryptophan. D genes are given only for firm matches. For some rows the clone size is stated as once, few or many, or as a class when expanded; others skip it.

d_call: TRBD1; j_call: TRBJ2-5; v_call: TRBV29-1; clone_size: many; cdr3_aa: CSAAGDRIMQETQYF; cdr3_nt: TGCAGCGCGGCCGGGGACAGAATAATGCAAGAGACCCAGTACTTC
d_call: TRBD2; j_call: TRBJ2-7; v_call: TRBV6-1; clone_size: many; cdr3_aa: CASSEAGDSYEQYF; cdr3_nt: TGTGCCAGCAGCGAGGCGGGAGATAGTTACGAGCAGTACTTC
d_call: NA; j_call: TRBJ1-1; v_call: TRBV29-1; clone_size: few; cdr3_aa: CSVEEDEPEAFF; cdr3_nt: TGCAGCGTTGAAGAGGATGAGCCTGAAGCTTTCTTT
d_call: NA; j_call: TRBJ1-2; v_call: TRBV5-1; clone_size: many; cdr3_aa: CASSPLLGQLYGYTF; cdr3_nt: TGCGCCAGCAGCCCTCTTTTAGGACAGCTCTATGGCTACACCTTC
d_call: TRBD1; j_call: TRBJ1-6; v_call: TRBV11-2; clone_size: many; cdr3_aa: CASSFQGANNSPLHF; cdr3_nt: TGTGCCAGCAGCTTTCAGGGGGCAAATAATTCACCCCTCCACTTT
d_call: NA; j_call: TRBJ1-4; v_call: TRBV12-3/TRBV12-4; clone_size: many; cdr3_aa: CASSRGGRELFF; cdr3_nt: TGTGCCAGCAGCCGGGGTGGTAGGGAACTGTTTTTT
d_call: NA; j_call: TRBJ2-1; v_call: TRBV29-1; clone_size: many; cdr3_aa: CSVEDGETADGEQFF; cdr3_nt: TGCAGCGTTGAAGATGGGGAGACAGCTGACGGTGAGCAGTTCTTC
d_call: TRBD1; j_call: TRBJ2-7; v_call: TRBV7-9; clone_size: many; cdr3_aa: CASSGPGQRSSYEQYF; cdr3_nt: TGTGCCAGCAGCGGACCGGGACAGCGGAGCTCCTACGAGCAGTACTTC
d_call: NA; j_call: TRBJ1-5; v_call: TRBV19; clone_size: few; cdr3_aa: CASTPPGGGNQPQHF; cdr3_nt: TGTGCCAGTACTCCCCCCGGTGGGGGCAATCAGCCCCAGCATTTT
d_call: TRBD2; j_call: TRBJ2-4; v_call: TRBV5-5; clone_size: many; cdr3_aa: CASSFGLAGPKNIQYF; cdr3_nt: TGTGCCAGCAGCTTCGGACTAGCGGGTCCCAAAAACATTCAGTACTTC
d_call: NA; j_call: TRBJ2-7; v_call: TRBV7-2; clone_size: many; cdr3_aa: CASSVGALAYEQYF; cdr3_nt: TGTGCCAGCAGCGTGGGGGCGCTTGCCTACGAGCAGTACTTC
d_call: NA; j_call: TRBJ1-6; v_call: TRBV7-2; clone_size: few; cdr3_aa: CASRAGSVDSPLHF; cdr3_nt: TGTGCCAGCAGAGCAGGGTCCGTAGATTCACCCCTCCACTTT
d_call: TRBD2; j_call: TRBJ2-1; v_call: TRBV29-1; clone_size: few; cdr3_aa: CSVDSPGGNEQFF; cdr3_nt: TGCAGCGTTGATTCTCCGGGGGGCAATGAGCAGTTCTTC
d_call: TRBD2; j_call: TRBJ2-3; v_call: TRBV7-9; clone_size: many; cdr3_aa: CASSLILAGVSDTQYF; cdr3_nt: TGTGCCAGCAGCTTAATCCTAGCGGGGGTGTCAGATACGCAGTATTTT
d_call: NA; j_call: TRBJ1-2; v_call: TRBV6-4; clone_size: many; cdr3_aa: CASSDSQGFF; cdr3_nt: TGTGCCAGCAGTGATTCCCAGGGATTCTTC
d_call: NA; j_call: TRBJ2-2; v_call: TRBV29-1; clone_size: NA; cdr3_aa: CSVELNTGELFF; cdr3_nt: TGCAGCGTTGAACTGAACACCGGGGAGCTGTTTTTT
d_call: NA; j_call: TRBJ1-6; v_call: TRBV28; clone_size: NA; cdr3_aa: CASRSRNSPLHF; cdr3_nt: TGTGCCAGCAGATCACGGAATTCACCCCTCCACTTT
d_call: TRBD1; j_call: TRBJ2-7; v_call: TRBV9; clone_size: many; cdr3_aa: CASSLGDRGPSDEQYF; cdr3_nt: TGTGCCAGCAGCCTAGGGGACAGGGGGCCTTCTGACGAGCAGTACTTC
d_call: NA; j_call: TRBJ1-6; v_call: TRBV12-3/TRBV12-4; clone_size: NA; cdr3_aa: CASGGLTGSPLHF; cdr3_nt: TGTGCCAGTGGAGGGCTTACCGGTTCACCCCTCCACTTT
d_call: TRBD1; j_call: TRBJ2-3; v_call: TRBV5-6; clone_size: many; cdr3_aa: CASSLTGTGSTDTQYF; cdr3_nt: TGTGCCAGCAGCTTAACCGGGACAGGGTCCACAGATACGCAGTATTTT
d_call: NA; j_call: TRBJ2-2; v_call: TRBV5-1; clone_size: few; cdr3_aa: CASSLEAYTGELFF; cdr3_nt: TGCGCCAGCAGCTTGGAAGCCTACACCGGGGAGCTGTTTTTT
d_call: TRBD2; j_call: TRBJ2-2; v_call: TRBV5-1; clone_size: many; cdr3_aa: CASRGKAGFTGELFF; cdr3_nt: TGCGCCAGCAGAGGTAAAGCGGGGTTCACCGGGGAGCTGTTTTTT
d_call: TRBD2; j_call: TRBJ2-3; v_call: TRBV2; clone_size: many; cdr3_aa: CASRETSVQGDTQYF; cdr3_nt: TGTGCCAGCAGAGAAACTAGCGTGCAGGGAGATACGCAGTATTTT
d_call: NA; j_call: TRBJ2-7; v_call: TRBV9; clone_size: many; cdr3_aa: CASSLTGTSEQYF; cdr3_nt: TGTGCCAGCAGCTTAACCGGGACCTCCGAGCAGTACTTC
d_call: NA; j_call: TRBJ2-7; v_call: TRBV7-8; clone_size: many; cdr3_aa: CASSRGVPYEQYF; cdr3_nt: TGTGCCAGCAGCCGCGGGGTTCCCTACGAGCAGTACTTC
d_call: NA; j_call: TRBJ2-1; v_call: TRBV29-1; clone_size: few; cdr3_aa: CSVELQGNEQFF; cdr3_nt: TGCAGCGTTGAACTGCAGGGCAATGAGCAGTTCTTC
d_call: NA; j_call: TRBJ2-1; v_call: TRBV6-1; clone_size: NA; cdr3_aa: CASSDRAGEQFF; cdr3_nt: TGTGCCAGCAGTGACAGGGCTGGGGAGCAGTTCTTC
d_call: NA; j_call: TRBJ2-2; v_call: TRBV6-6; clone_size: NA; cdr3_aa: CASSYRDSDTGELFF; cdr3_nt: TGTGCCAGCAGTTACCGGGATTCCGACACCGGGGAGCTGTTTTTT
d_call: TRBD1; j_call: TRBJ1-2; v_call: TRBV6-2/TRBV6-3; clone_size: few; cdr3_aa: CASKRQGPDYGYTF; cdr3_nt: TGTGCCAGCAAAAGACAGGGGCCTGACTATGGCTACACCTTC
d_call: NA; j_call: TRBJ1-1; v_call: TRBV7-9; clone_size: many; cdr3_aa: CASRSRDGVTEAFF; cdr3_nt: TGTGCCAGCAGGTCCCGGGACGGGGTCACTGAAGCTTTCTTT
d_call: TRBD2; j_call: TRBJ2-1; v_call: TRBV10-3; clone_size: NA; cdr3_aa: CAISVKLTGGSSYNEQFF; cdr3_nt: TGTGCCATCAGTGTAAAATTGACGGGGGGGAGCTCCTACAATGAGCAGTTCTTC
d_call: NA; j_call: TRBJ2-1; v_call: TRBV7-6; clone_size: NA; cdr3_aa: CASSLAYGRKGNEQFF; cdr3_nt: TGTGCCAGCAGCTTAGCGTACGGGCGGAAGGGCAATGAGCAGTTCTTC
d_call: TRBD2; j_call: TRBJ2-4; v_call: TRBV27; clone_size: NA; cdr3_aa: CASSGPASGVAKNIQYF; cdr3_nt: TGTGCCAGCAGTGGGCCGGCTAGCGGTGTAGCCAAAAACATTCAGTACTTC
d_call: NA; j_call: TRBJ2-3; v_call: TRBV21-1; clone_size: NA; cdr3_aa: CASSMRSLAGDTDTQYF; cdr3_nt: TGTGCCAGCAGCATGCGAAGTTTAGCGGGAGACACAGATACGCAGTATTTT
d_call: NA; j_call: TRBJ2-6; v_call: TRBV20-1; clone_size: many; cdr3_aa: CSALFAGANVLTF; cdr3_nt: TGCAGTGCCCTTTTTGCTGGGGCCAACGTCCTGACTTTC
d_call: NA; j_call: TRBJ2-4; v_call: TRBV7-3; clone_size: many; cdr3_aa: CASGVAPADIQYF; cdr3_nt: TGTGCCAGCGGGGTGGCCCCGGCGGACATTCAGTACTTC
d_call: TRBD1; j_call: TRBJ2-6; v_call: TRBV6-5; clone_size: many; cdr3_aa: CASSYSTGVGANVLTF; cdr3_nt: TGTGCCAGCAGTTACTCAACAGGGGTTGGGGCCAACGTCCTGACTTTC
d_call: NA; j_call: TRBJ2-7; v_call: TRBV7-3; clone_size: NA; cdr3_aa: CASSASERAGEQYF; cdr3_nt: TGTGCCAGCAGCGCAAGCGAGAGGGCCGGCGAGCAGTACTTC
d_call: NA; j_call: TRBJ2-7; v_call: TRBV2; clone_size: few; cdr3_aa: CASSWDRQSNEQYF; cdr3_nt: TGTGCCAGCAGTTGGGACCGACAGAGCAACGAGCAGTACTTC
d_call: NA; j_call: TRBJ1-1; v_call: TRBV20-1; clone_size: NA; cdr3_aa: CSARAMHTEAFF; cdr3_nt: TGCAGTGCTAGGGCGATGCACACTGAAGCTTTCTTT
d_call: NA; j_call: TRBJ2-2; v_call: TRBV6-5; clone_size: many; cdr3_aa: CASSSGPTRELFF; cdr3_nt: TGTGCCAGCAGTTCCGGGCCCACCCGGGAGCTGTTTTTT
d_call: NA; j_call: TRBJ1-1; v_call: TRBV2; clone_size: many; cdr3_aa: CASSRAFGADNTEAFF; cdr3_nt: TGTGCCAGCAGTAGGGCCTTTGGGGCTGATAACACTGAAGCTTTCTTT
d_call: NA; j_call: TRBJ2-2; v_call: TRBV30; clone_size: many; cdr3_aa: CAWSVSPADTGELFF; cdr3_nt: TGTGCCTGGAGTGTATCACCAGCGGACACCGGGGAGCTGTTTTTT
d_call: NA; j_call: TRBJ1-6; v_call: TRBV25-1; clone_size: many; cdr3_aa: CASSAAGNSPLHF; cdr3_nt: TGTGCCAGCAGTGCGGCGGGTAATTCACCCCTCCACTTT
d_call: NA; j_call: TRBJ2-1; v_call: TRBV27; clone_size: many; cdr3_aa: CASSNPGASSYNEQFF; cdr3_nt: TGTGCCAGCAGTAATCCAGGGGCTAGCTCCTACAATGAGCAGTTCTTC
d_call: NA; j_call: TRBJ2-3; v_call: TRBV11-2; clone_size: medium-sized; cdr3_aa: CASRSKGTDTQYF; cdr3_nt: TGTGCCAGCAGGTCTAAGGGCACAGATACGCAGTATTTT
d_call: NA; j_call: TRBJ2-2; v_call: TRBV14; clone_size: many; cdr3_aa: CASSRAPVRANTGELFF; cdr3_nt: TGTGCCAGCAGCCGCGCCCCCGTTCGGGCGAACACCGGGGAGCTGTTTTTT